This T cell receptor (beta chain) is from a study of T cells in Graves' hyperthyroidism and ophthalmopathy. The CDR3 is 13 amino acids. The germline gives CDR1 ENHRY, CDR2 SYGVKD. J was trimmed by 1 base and V by 4 bases; bases with no gene match: 0. This clonotype was detected many times. TCR beta CDR3 regions were amplified from RNA transcripts. HTBI primers were the set used in a first-round RT-PCR of the TCR CDR3. MiXCR, applied by TCRdb to the multiplex PCR reads, yields one record per CDR3 protein. In the table there are about 610,000 distinct CDR3 sequences, about 15% of which are singletons. The rearrangement joins TRBV10-3 to TRBJ2-5; TRBD1 matches at 7 bases. This TCR came from a woman between 35 and 50 years old with Graves' ophthalmopathy. The sequencing input was blood. CDR3 coding DNA: TGTGCCATCAGTGGGGACAGCCAAGAGACCCAGTACTTC. It is translated as CAISGDSQETQYF.